These T cell receptor beta chains were read from a single sample in a study of regulatory T cells in long-lasting Graves disease. TCRdb redid the calling of the multiplex PCR reads with MiXCR, one entry per CDR3 protein. The profile shows hundreds of thousands of distinct CDR3 sequences, around an eighth of them singletons. The data were also submitted as part of a second study, on T cells in Graves' hyperthyroidism and ophthalmopathy.

The sample was peripheral blood mononuclear cells (PBMCs), taken at new diagnosis, from a patient treated with antithyroid drugs. Receptors were obtained from a man aged 25-45 years with Graves disease. The CDR3 runs from the conserved cysteine through the conserved F or W.

J gene | V gene | CDR3 protein
TRBJ1-3 | TRBV18 | CASSLRTEENTIYF
TRBJ1-2 | TRBV29-1 | CSVAGTGNYGYTF
TRBJ2-7 | TRBV29-1 | CSVRDTYYEQYF
TRBJ2-3 | TRBV5-1 | CASSRLADSTDTQYF
TRBJ1-1 | TRBV29-1 | CSVHKFAGNTEAFF
TRBJ2-1 | TRBV7-8 | CASSLVTGYNEQFF
TRBJ2-1 | TRBV20-1 | CSARAGRNEQFF
TRBJ2-2 | TRBV20-1 | CSASSGIPTGELFF
TRBJ1-1 | TRBV6-1 | CASRGTAMNTEAFF
TRBJ2-3 | TRBV5-6 | CASSAQQAGTDTQYF
TRBJ2-3 | TRBV20-1 | CSARHTGGRGFDTDTQYF
TRBJ1-2 | TRBV7-2 | CASSLRSTEGCTF
TRBJ2-3 | TRBV7-9 | CASSFMRAAQYF
TRBJ1-2 | TRBV27 | CASSRGGQAYGYTF
TRBJ2-5 | TRBV6-1 | CASTNRQETQYF
TRBJ1-4 | TRBV4-1 | CASNKFLEDEKLFF
TRBJ2-7 | TRBV28 | CASASPAAYSDEQYF
TRBJ2-1 | TRBV5-6 | CASSLPRSGTDEQFF
TRBJ2-3 | TRBV7-8 | CASSPRNSGNSDTQYF
TRBJ2-1 | TRBV14 | CASSQLRASGSPYNEQFF
TRBJ1-4 | TRBV12-3/TRBV12-4 | CASSSTFGEKLFF
TRBJ2-7 | TRBV18 | CASARDRGPYEQYF
TRBJ2-1 | TRBV18 | CASSPTGGGEQFF
TRBJ1-1 | TRBV19 | CASSIARTSTEAFF
TRBJ1-3 | TRBV20-1 | CSSQLIGTIYF
TRBJ2-7 | TRBV20-1 | CSATKWRGYEQYF
TRBJ1-2 | TRBV5-5 | CASSLGSGWESGYTF
TRBJ1-1 | TRBV7-8 | CASSPKIDRDTEAFF
TRBJ1-1 | TRBV10-2 | CASSGQRRAEAFF
TRBJ2-5 | TRBV24-1 | CATSEPTGGETQYF
TRBJ2-7 | TRBV6-5 | CASSSFRQGRGEQYF
TRBJ1-2 | TRBV5-4 | CASSFRGGNYGYTF
TRBJ2-7 | TRBV7-3 | CASSARATSSEQYF
TRBJ2-3 | TRBV10-3 | CAISPGQETDTQYF
TRBJ1-1 | TRBV19 | CASTRTDLLEAFF
TRBJ2-3 | TRBV9 | CASSVATLGTDTQYF
TRBJ2-7 | TRBV7-9 | CASSGSSGSGQGYEQYF
TRBJ2-5 | TRBV4-1 | CASSQDFWDSYYF
TRBJ1-1 | TRBV15 | CATSRDAQKFTAFF
TRBJ2-2 | TRBV25-1 | CASSEWGSGELFF
TRBJ1-1 | TRBV5-1 | CASSQGVRDTEAFF
TRBJ2-2 | TRBV13 | CASSLVASDYPTGELFF
TRBJ2-5 | TRBV12-3/TRBV12-4 | CASSLRVEQETQYF
TRBJ2-1 | TRBV12-3/TRBV12-4 | CASTPPGLYNEQFF